This TCR beta chain was observed in a study of T cells after yellow fever vaccination. From germline, CDR1 is MNHEY and CDR2 SMNVEV (reference sequence). Trimming took 6 bases from V and 5 from J, leaving 8 bases between them. CDR3 length: 12 residues. One entry per CDR3 protein results from TCRdb running MiXCR on the 5' RACE reads. This repertoire shows about 320,000 distinct CDR3 sequences, approximately 4% found once; its top ten account for roughly a fifth. This clonotype has more than one count but fewer than ten. The specimen comprised PBMCs, sampled 15 days after the yellow fever booster vaccination. This chain joins TRBV27 and TRBJ1-5, with unresolved D. This receptor was taken from a man between 18 and 29 years old who received the YFV17D yellow fever vaccine. CDR3 in DNA: TGTGCCAGCAGCTCTAACCATCAGCCCCAGCATTTT. Translated: CASSSNHQPQHF.